This T cell receptor beta chain was found in a study of Ad26.COV2.S vaccination and SARS-CoV-2 variants. The CDR3 consists of 15 residues. CDR1 and CDR2 from the germline V gene are SGHKS and YYEKEE (reference sequence). Losses at the gene ends were 2 bases for V and 2 bases for J; bases not matched to a gene: 6. The sample's treatment: 15 to 20 received Ad26.COV2.S at low or high dose, single or two shots; 5 received placebo; per-sample allocation not given. Sampling happened 63 days after the first vaccine or placebo injection. Donation was by an adult aged 18-55 years who was in Boston. The table came from immunoSEQ multiplex PCR; TCRdb's copy has only in-frame clones and leaves some out. The sample lists almost 400,000 clones; 75% to 90% were seen once.

The chain carries TRBV5-5 and TRBJ2-5, with 7 nucleotides matching TRBD2. Specimen: peripheral blood, collected in a trial of Ad26.COV2.S vaccine versus placebo. The receptor was isolated from a person between 18 and 59 years old who received the Ad26.COV2.S COVID-19 vaccine or a placebo. The CDR3 sequence is CASSFAGAIQETQYF. The DNA of the CDR3 is TGTGCCAGCAGCTTCGCGGGAGCCATTCAAGAGACCCAGTACTTC.